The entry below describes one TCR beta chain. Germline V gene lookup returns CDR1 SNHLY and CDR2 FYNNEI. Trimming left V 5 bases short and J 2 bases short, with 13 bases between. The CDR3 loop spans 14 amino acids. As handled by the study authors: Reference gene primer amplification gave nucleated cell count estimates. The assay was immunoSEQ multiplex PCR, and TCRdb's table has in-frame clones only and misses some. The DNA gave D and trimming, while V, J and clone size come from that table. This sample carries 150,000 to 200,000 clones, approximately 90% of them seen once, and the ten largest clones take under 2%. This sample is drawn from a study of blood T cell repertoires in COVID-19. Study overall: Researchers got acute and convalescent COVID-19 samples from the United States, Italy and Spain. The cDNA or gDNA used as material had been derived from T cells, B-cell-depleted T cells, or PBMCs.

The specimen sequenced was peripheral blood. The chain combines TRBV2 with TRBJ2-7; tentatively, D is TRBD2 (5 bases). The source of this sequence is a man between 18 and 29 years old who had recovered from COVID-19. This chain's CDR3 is CASSLLRGTYEQYF. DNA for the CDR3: TGTGCCAGCAGTTTGTTGCGAGGGACCTACGAGCAGTACTTC.